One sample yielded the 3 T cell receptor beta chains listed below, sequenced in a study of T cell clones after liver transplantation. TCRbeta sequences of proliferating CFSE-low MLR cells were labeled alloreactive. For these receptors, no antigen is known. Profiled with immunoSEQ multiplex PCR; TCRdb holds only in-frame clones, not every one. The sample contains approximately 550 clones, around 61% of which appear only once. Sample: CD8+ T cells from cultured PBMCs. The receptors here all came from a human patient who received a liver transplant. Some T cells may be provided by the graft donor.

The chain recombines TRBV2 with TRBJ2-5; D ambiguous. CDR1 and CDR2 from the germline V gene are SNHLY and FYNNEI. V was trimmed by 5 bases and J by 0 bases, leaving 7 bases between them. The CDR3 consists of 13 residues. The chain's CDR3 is CASSRLYQETQYF. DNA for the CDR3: TGTGCCAGCAGTCGCCTGTACCAAGAGACCCAGTACTTC.

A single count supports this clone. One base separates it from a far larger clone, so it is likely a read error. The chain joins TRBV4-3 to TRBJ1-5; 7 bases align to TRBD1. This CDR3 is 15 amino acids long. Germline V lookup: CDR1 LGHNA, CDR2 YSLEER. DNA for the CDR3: TGCGCCAGGAGCCAGGACGTGGGACAGTTTCAGCCCCAGCATTTT. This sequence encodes CARSQDVGQFQPQHF.

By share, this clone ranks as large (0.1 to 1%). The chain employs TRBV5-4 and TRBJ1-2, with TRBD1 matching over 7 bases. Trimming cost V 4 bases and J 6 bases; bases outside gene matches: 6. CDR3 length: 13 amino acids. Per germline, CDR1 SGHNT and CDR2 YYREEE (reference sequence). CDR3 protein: CASSAATGDGYTF. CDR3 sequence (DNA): TGTGCCAGCAGCGCTGCCACAGGGGATGGCTACACCTTC.